One and the same sample provided the 18 T cell receptor beta chains below, sequenced in a study of patients and donors after allogeneic stem cell transplantation. TCRdb processed the RT-PCR reads anew with MiXCR; each CDR3 protein has one entry. Of about 160,000 distinct CDR3 sequences listed, 20% to 25% are singletons. Material for sequencing was blood, either unsorted or a sorted T cell fraction (not recorded which). The receptor set was obtained from a human donor who was either an allogeneic HSCT recipient or a stem cell or donor lymphocyte infusion donor (not recorded which). It is not recorded whose cells these are; they may come from a transplant donor.

Only a few counts were recorded for this clonotype. The chain employs TRBV12-5 and TRBJ2-1; D not resolved. The CDR3 length is 12 residues. From germline, CDR1 is LGHNT and CDR2 FRNRAP. Trimming took 0 bases from V and 7 from J, leaving 4 bases between them. This chain's CDR3 is CASGLVRNEQFF. The DNA of the CDR3 is TGTGCTAGTGGTTTGGTACGAAATGAGCAGTTCTTC.

Many counts were recorded for this clonotype. V gene TRBV20-1 combines with J gene TRBJ1-4; TRBD1 agrees at 9 bases. From germline, CDR1 is DFQATT and CDR2 SNEGSKA (reference sequence). The CDR3 consists of 15 residues. J lost 5 bases, V lost 3 bases, and 7 bases had no gene match. The CDR3 nucleotides read TGCAGTGCTAGTGAAATCGGGACAGGGAATGAAAAACTGTTTTTT. Protein product: CSASEIGTGNEKLFF.

The V gene is TRBV7-2, the J gene TRBJ1-1; D ambiguous. The CDR3 has 13 amino acids. Trimming removed 1 base from V and 5 bases from J, with 8 bases in between. Germline assignment: CDR1 SGHTA and CDR2 FQGNSA. CDR3 coding DNA: TGTGCCAGCAGCTTAGGGCGGAGAACTGAAGCTTTCTTT. Translated: CASSLGRRTEAFF.

A few counts support this clonotype. The chain carries TRBV9 and TRBJ2-1; D assignment may be TRBD1 or TRBD2 (5 bases each). V was pared by 10 bases and J by 5 bases, with 19 bases between. CDR1 is SGDLS and CDR2 is YYNGEE in the germline V gene. The CDR3 is 14 amino acids. The CDR3 nucleotides read TGTGCCGGGTCGACCGGGACGGCTAACAATGAGCAGTTCTTC. Translating it yields CAGSTGTANNEQFF.

The chain combines TRBV20-1 with TRBJ2-7; 13 positions agree with TRBD2. V gave up 6 bases and J gave up 7 bases; unmatched junction bases: 12. Germline assignment: CDR1 DFQATT and CDR2 SNEGSKA (reference sequence). The CDR3 spans 15 residues. The DNA for the CDR3 is TGCAGTGCCAGTAGGATAGGACTAGCGGGGGCGGAGCAGTACTTC. It yields the protein CSASRIGLAGAEQYF.

The chain combines TRBV10-3 with TRBJ2-7; TRBD1 matches 8 bases. V gave up 4 bases and J gave up 5 bases; unmatched junction bases: 4. The CDR3 totals 13 residues. CDR1 is ENHRY, CDR2 SYGVKD, per germline. The CDR3 protein is CAISVQGVDEQYF. In DNA form, the CDR3 reads TGTGCCATCAGTGTACAGGGGGTCGACGAGCAGTACTTC.

This sequence joins TRBV11-1 and TRBJ2-5; 7 nucleotides align to TRBD1. The CDR3 consists of 14 residues. The V gene end was trimmed by 5 bases and the J gene end by 1 base; junction bases not matched to a gene: 4. Germline V lookup: CDR1 SGHAT, CDR2 FQDESV (reference sequence). DNA for the CDR3: TGTGCCAGCAGCAGGGACAGTCTCCAAGAGACCCAGTACTTC. Protein: CASSRDSLQETQYF.

This clonotype was observed at least ten times. The chain has TRBV12-3 or TRBV12-4 and TRBJ1-4, with 7 positions matching TRBD1. With V trimmed by 5 bases and J by 7 bases, 10 bases remained unmatched. The CDR3 covers 15 residues. The CDR3: CASSPNRGGSEKLFF. The CDR3, as DNA: TGTGCCAGCAGTCCCAACAGGGGTGGAAGTGAAAAACTGTTTTTT.

A few counts support this clonotype. The chain carries TRBV20-1 and TRBJ2-1; TRBD2 matches 15 bases. The CDR3 is made up of 16 amino acids. Germline values: CDR1 DFQATT, CDR2 SNEGSKA (reference sequence). J gave up 0 bases and V 3 bases, and 0 bases lay outside the gene matches. The CDR3 region is CSARGLAGGSYNEQFF. The CDR3 DNA reads as TGCAGTGCTAGGGGACTAGCGGGGGGCTCCTACAATGAGCAGTTCTTC.

CDR3 bases: TGTGCCAGCAGTGAAGCGAATAGATGGGAGCAGTTCTTC. Residues: CASSEANRWEQFF. This sequence joins TRBV2 and TRBJ2-1; D not resolved. Germline V lookup: CDR1 SNHLY, CDR2 FYNNEI. This CDR3 has 13 residues. Trimming pared 0 bases from V and 10 bases from J, leaving 10 bases between. The full variable domain, rest sourced from reference TRBV2 and TRBJ2-1, is EPEVTQTPSHQVTQMGQEVILRCVPISNHLYFYWYRQILGQKVEFLVSFYNNEISEKSEIFDDQFSVERPDGSNFTLKIRSTKLEDSAMYFCASSEANRWEQFFGPGTRLTVL.

The chain uses TRBV10-3 and TRBJ1-4, with D possibly matching TRBD1 (5 bases). Germline V gene sequence: CDR1 ENHRY, CDR2 SYGVKD. V shed 6 bases and J shed 5 bases, with 7 bases lying between them. The CDR3 extends over 12 amino acids. Here the CDR3 reads CAISGANEKLFF. Here the CDR3 DNA reads TGTGCCATCAGCGGGGCGAATGAAAAACTGTTTTTT.

This rearrangement joins TRBV27 to TRBJ1-6, with D possibly matching TRBD1 (5 bases). The CDR3 length is 13 residues. The V end was cut by 7 bases, the J end by 6 bases, with 10 bases between. CDR1 is MNHEY and CDR2 is SMNVEV in the germline V gene (reference sequence). The CDR3 bases are TGTGCCAGCACTGGCAGGGCTAATTCACCCCTCCACTTT. Amino acids: CASTGRANSPLHF.

The gene calls are TRBV3-1 and TRBJ2-6, with D unresolved. V lost 4 bases, J lost 0 bases, and 7 bases lay in between. This CDR3 has 15 amino acids. Germline V gene sequence: CDR1 LGHDT, CDR2 YNNKEL (reference sequence). The CDR3 region is CASSPDPSGANVLTF. The CDR3 DNA reads TGTGCCAGCAGCCCAGACCCCTCTGGGGCCAACGTCCTGACTTTC.

The genes are TRBV2 and TRBJ2-4, with D uncertain. V lost 3 bases to trimming and J lost 1 base, with 7 bases between them. The CDR3 consists of 14 residues. The germline V gene encodes CDR1 SNHLY and CDR2 FYNNEI. In DNA form, the CDR3 reads TGTGCCAGCAGTGATACAGTGGCCAAAAACATTCAGTACTTC. Translated, it gives CASSDTVAKNIQYF.

This clonotype appeared a few times. J is TRBJ2-2 and V is TRBV6-6, with 8 bases matching TRBD2. Germline V CDR1 and CDR2: MNHNY, SVGAGI (reference sequence). V lost 5 bases and J lost 4; bases outside the gene matches: 6. This CDR3 is built from 15 residues. In DNA, the CDR3 is TGTGCCAGCAGTGGGACCGGGACTAGCACCGGGGAGCTGTTTTTT. Protein: CASSGTGTSTGELFF.

The chain has TRBV12-3 or TRBV12-4 and TRBJ1-3; 7 bases are shared with TRBD1. V lost 4 bases to trimming and J lost 1 base; unmatched junction nucleotides: 4. CDR3 length: 15 amino acids. The DNA for the CDR3 is TGTGCCAGCAGTTCCCACAGGGGATCTGGAAACACCATATATTTT. It yields the protein CASSSHRGSGNTIYF.

The table lists this clonotype with a few counts. This chain links TRBV5-1 with TRBJ2-1, with D perhaps matching TRBD1 or TRBD2 (5 bases each). Trimming left V 0 bases short and J 4 bases short, with 17 bases between. The CDR3 loop spans 17 amino acids. From germline, CDR1 is SGHRS and CDR2 YFSETQ. The CDR3, as DNA: TGCGCCAGCAGCTTGGCCCGGACGGGACCACCTTACAATGAGCAGTTCTTC. Protein product: CASSLARTGPPYNEQFF.

This clonotype was seen ten or more times. The rearrangement uses TRBV20-1 and TRBJ2-7; D is uncertain. V lost 4 bases to trimming and J lost 3 bases, with 16 bases between them. Germline-derived CDR1 and CDR2 are DFQATT and SNEGSKA (reference sequence). The CDR3 extends over 14 amino acids. CDR3 in amino acids: CSAINGLKGYEQYF. The CDR3, as DNA: TGCAGTGCTATTAATGGCCTGAAGGGCTACGAGCAGTACTTC.